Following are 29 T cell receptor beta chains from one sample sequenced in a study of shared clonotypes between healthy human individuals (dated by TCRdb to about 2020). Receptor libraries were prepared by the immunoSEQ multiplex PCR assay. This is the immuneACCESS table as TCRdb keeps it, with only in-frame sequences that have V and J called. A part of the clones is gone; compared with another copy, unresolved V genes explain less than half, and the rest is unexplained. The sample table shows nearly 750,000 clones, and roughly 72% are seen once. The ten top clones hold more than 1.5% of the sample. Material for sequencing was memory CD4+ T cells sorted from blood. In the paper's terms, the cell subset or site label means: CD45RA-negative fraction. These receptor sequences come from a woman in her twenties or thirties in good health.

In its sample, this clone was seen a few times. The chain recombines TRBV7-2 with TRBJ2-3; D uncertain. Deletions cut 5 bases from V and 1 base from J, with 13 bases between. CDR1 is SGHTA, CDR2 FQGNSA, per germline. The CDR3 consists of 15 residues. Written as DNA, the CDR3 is TGTGCCAGCAGCCTCCTTAGCAGCCGCACAGATACGCAGTATTTT. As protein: CASSLLSSRTDTQYF.

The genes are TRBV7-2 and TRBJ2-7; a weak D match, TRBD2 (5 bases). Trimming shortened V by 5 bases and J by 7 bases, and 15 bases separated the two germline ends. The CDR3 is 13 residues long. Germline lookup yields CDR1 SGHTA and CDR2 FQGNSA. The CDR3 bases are TGTGCCAGCAGCATAACCCTAGCAAGGGAGCAGTACTTC. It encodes CASSITLAREQYF.

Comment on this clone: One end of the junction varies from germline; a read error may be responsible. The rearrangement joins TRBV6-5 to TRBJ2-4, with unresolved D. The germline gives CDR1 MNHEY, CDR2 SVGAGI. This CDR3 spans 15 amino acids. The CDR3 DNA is TGTGCCAGCAGTCCCACCGGGCTGGTGAAAAACATTCAGTGCTTC. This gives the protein CASSPTGLVKNIQCF.

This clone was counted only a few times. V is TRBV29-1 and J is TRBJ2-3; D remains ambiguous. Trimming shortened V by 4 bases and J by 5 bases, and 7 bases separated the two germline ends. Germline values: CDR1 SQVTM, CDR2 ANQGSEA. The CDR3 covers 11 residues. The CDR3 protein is CSVVRLDTQYF. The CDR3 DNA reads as TGCAGCGTTGTACGGTTAGATACGCAGTATTTT.

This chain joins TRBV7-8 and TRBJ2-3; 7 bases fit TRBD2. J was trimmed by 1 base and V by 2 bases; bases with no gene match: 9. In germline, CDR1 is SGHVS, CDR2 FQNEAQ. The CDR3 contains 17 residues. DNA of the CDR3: TGTGCCAGCAGCTTACGAGGGAGGGAACTTGGCACAGATACGCAGTATTTT. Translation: CASSLRGRELGTDTQYF.

CDR3 DNA sequence: TGTGCCAGCAGCGTAGAAGGCGAACCATACAATGAGCAGTTCTTC. Translation: CASSVEGEPYNEQFF. V gene TRBV9 combines with J gene TRBJ2-1; D not resolved. The CDR3 runs 15 residues. CDR1 SGDLS and CDR2 YYNGEE come from the germline V gene. Trimming stripped 0 bases from V and 4 bases from J, with 11 bases between.

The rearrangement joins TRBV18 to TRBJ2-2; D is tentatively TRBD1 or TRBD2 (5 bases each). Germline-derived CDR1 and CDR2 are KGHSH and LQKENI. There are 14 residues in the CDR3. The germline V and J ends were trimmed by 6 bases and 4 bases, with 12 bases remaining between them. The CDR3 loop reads CASSLGTPTGELFF. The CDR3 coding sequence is TGTGCCAGCTCGCTCGGGACGCCCACCGGGGAGCTGTTTTTT.

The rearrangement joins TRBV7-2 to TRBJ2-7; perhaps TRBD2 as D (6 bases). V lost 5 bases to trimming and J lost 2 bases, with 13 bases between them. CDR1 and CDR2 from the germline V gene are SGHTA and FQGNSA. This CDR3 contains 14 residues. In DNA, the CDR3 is TGTGCCAGCAGCCCAGGGCGGGGCCCCTACGAGCAGTACTTC. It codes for CASSPGRGPYEQYF.

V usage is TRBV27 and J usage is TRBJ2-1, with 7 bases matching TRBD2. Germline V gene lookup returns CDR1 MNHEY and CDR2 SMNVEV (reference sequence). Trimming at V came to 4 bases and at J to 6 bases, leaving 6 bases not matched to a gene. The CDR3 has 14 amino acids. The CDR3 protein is CASSSKRGFNEQFF. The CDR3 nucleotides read TGTGCCAGCAGTTCCAAGCGGGGATTCAATGAGCAGTTCTTC.

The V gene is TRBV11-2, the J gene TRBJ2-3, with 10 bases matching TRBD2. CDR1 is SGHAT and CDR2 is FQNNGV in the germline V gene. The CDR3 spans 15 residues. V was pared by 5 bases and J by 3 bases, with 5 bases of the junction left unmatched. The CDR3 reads CASSQGTSDTDTQYF. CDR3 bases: TGTGCCAGCAGCCAGGGGACTAGCGATACAGATACGCAGTATTTT.

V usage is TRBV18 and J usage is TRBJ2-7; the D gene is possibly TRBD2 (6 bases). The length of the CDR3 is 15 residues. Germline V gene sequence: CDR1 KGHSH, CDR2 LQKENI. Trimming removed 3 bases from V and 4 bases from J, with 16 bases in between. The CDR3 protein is CASSPDGTLRYEQYF. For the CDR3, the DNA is TGTGCCAGCTCACCGGACGGGACTCTTCGGTACGAGCAGTACTTC.

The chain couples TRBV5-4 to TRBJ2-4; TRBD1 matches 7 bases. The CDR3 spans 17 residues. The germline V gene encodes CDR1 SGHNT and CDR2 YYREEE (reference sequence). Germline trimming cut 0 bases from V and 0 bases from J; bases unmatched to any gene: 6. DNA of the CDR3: TGTGCCAGCAGCTTGGCCACAGGGGCATTAGCCAAAAACATTCAGTACTTC. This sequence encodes CASSLATGALAKNIQYF.

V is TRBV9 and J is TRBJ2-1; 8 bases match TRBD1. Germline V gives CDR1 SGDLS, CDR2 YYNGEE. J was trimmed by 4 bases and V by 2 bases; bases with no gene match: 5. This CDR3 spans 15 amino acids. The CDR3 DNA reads TGTGCCAGCAGCGTCCGGGACAGGCCGTACAATGAGCAGTTCTTC. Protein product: CASSVRDRPYNEQFF. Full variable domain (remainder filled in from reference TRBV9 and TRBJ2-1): DSGVTQTPKHLITATGQRVTLRCSPRSGDLSVYWYQQSLDQGLQFLIQYYNGEERAKGNILERFSAQQFPDLHSELNLSSLELGDSALYFCASSVRDRPYNEQFFGPGTRLTVL.

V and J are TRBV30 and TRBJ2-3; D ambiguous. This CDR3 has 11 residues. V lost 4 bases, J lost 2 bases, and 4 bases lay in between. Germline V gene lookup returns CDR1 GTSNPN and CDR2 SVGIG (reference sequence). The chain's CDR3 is CAWTNTDTQYF. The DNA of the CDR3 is TGTGCCTGGACCAACACAGATACGCAGTATTTT.

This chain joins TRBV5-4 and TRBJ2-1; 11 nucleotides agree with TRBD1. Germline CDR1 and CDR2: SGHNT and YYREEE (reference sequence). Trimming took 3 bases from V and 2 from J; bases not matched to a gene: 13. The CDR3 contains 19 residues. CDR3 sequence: CASSSGTGGIFYPYNEQFF. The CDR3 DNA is TGTGCCAGCAGCTCCGGGACAGGGGGTATCTTCTACCCCTACAATGAGCAGTTCTTC.

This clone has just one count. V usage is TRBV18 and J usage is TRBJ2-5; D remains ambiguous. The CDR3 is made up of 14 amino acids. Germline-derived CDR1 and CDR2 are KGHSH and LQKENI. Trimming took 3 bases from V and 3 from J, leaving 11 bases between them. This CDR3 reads CASSPRTAEETQYF. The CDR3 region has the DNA TGTGCCAGCTCACCCCGGACGGCCGAAGAGACCCAGTACTTC.

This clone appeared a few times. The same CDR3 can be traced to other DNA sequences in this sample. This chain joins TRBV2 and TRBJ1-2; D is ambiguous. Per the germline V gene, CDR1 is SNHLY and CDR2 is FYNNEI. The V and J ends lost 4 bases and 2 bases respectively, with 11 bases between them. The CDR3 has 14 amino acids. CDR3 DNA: TGTGCCAGCAGTGCCGCTGGATCCAACTATGGCTACACCTTC. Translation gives CASSAAGSNYGYTF. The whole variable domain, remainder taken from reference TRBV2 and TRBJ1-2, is EPEVTQTPSHQVTQMGQEVILRCVPISNHLYFYWYRQILGQKVEFLVSFYNNEISEKSEIFDDQFSVERPDGSNFTLKIRSTKLEDSAMYFCASSAAGSNYGYTFGSGTRLTVV.

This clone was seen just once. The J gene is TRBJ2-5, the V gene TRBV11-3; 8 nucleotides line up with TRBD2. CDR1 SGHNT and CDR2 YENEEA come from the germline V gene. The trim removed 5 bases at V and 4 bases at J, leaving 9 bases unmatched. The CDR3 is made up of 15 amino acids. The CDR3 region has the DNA TGTGCCAGCAGCCTGAGCGGGAGAATGACAGAGACCCAGTACTTC. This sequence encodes CASSLSGRMTETQYF.

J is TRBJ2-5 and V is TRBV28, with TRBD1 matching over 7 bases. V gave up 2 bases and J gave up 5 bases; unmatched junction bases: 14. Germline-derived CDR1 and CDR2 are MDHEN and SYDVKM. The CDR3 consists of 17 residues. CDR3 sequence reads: CASSLRSHRTGGETQYF. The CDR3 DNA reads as TGTGCCAGCAGTTTAAGGAGCCACAGGACAGGCGGGGAGACCCAGTACTTC.

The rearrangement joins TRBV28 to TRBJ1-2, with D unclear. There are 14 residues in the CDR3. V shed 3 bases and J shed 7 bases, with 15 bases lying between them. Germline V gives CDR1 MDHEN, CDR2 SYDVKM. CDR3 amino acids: CASSLHVGTGGYTF. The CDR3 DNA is TGTGCCAGCAGTTTGCACGTGGGTACCGGTGGCTACACCTTC.

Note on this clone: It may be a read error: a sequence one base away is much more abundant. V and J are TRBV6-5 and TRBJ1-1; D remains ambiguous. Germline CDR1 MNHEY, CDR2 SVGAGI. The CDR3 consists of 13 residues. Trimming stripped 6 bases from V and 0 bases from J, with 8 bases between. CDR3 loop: CASSRTVNTEAFF. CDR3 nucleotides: TGTGCCAGCAGCCGGACGGTGAACACTGAAGCTTTCTTT.

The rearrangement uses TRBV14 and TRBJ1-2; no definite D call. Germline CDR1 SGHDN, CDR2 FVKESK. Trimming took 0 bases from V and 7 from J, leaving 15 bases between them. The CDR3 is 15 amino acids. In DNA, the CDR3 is TGTGCCAGCAGCCAAGATCCGCGCGGGCACCTTGGCTACACCTTC. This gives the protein CASSQDPRGHLGYTF.

This CDR3 reads CASSVTGTDYGYTF. CDR3 sequence (DNA): TGCGCCAGCAGCGTTACCGGGACAGACTATGGCTACACCTTC. This chain connects TRBV5-1 to TRBJ1-2; the match to TRBD1 covers 7 bases. Per the germline V gene, CDR1 is SGHRS and CDR2 is YFSETQ. CDR3 length: 14 amino acids. V lost 4 bases to trimming and J lost 3 bases; unmatched junction nucleotides: 6.

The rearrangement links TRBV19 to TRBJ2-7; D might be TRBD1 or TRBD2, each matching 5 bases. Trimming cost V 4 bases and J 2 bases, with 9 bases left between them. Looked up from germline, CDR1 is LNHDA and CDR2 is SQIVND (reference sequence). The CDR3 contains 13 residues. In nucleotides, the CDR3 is TGTGCCAGTAGTAGGGGGTCTACCTACGAGCAGTACTTC. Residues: CASSRGSTYEQYF. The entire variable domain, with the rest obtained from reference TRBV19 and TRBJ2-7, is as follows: DGGITQSPKYLFRKEGQNVTLSCEQNLNHDAMYWYRQDPGQGLRLIYYSQIVNDFQKGDIAEGYSVSREKKESFPLTVTSAQKNPTAFYLCASSRGSTYEQYFGPGTRLTVT.

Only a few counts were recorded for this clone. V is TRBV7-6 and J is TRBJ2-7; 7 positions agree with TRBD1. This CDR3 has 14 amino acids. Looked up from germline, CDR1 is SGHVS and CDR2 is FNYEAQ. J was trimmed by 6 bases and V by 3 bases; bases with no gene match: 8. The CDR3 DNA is TGTGCCAGCAGCTTGCAGGGGGTATCTGGCGAGCAGTACTTC. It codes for CASSLQGVSGEQYF.

The CDR3 region has the DNA TGCGCCAGCAGCTTGGGTGTGCTAATGAACACTGAAGCTTTCTTT. As protein: CASSLGVLMNTEAFF. The chain carries TRBV5-1 and TRBJ1-1; D is unclear. Trimming cost V 0 bases and J 0 bases, with 9 bases left between them. This CDR3 region has 15 residues. Per germline, CDR1 SGHRS and CDR2 YFSETQ.

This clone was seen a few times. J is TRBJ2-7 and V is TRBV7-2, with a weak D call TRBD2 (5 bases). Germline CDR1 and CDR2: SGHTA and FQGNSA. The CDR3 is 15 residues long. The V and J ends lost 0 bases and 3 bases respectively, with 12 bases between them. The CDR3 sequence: CASSLAASFDYEQYF. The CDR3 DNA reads TGTGCCAGCAGCTTAGCAGCTAGCTTCGACTACGAGCAGTACTTC.

CDR3 region: CASSPQPKQTLNTEAFF. In nucleotides, the CDR3 is TGTGCCAGCAGTCCCCAACCGAAACAGACTTTGAACACTGAAGCTTTCTTT. This sequence joins TRBV27 and TRBJ1-1; D is unresolved. The CDR3 has 17 residues. The ends were cut back, 5 bases at V and 0 bases at J, with 19 bases in the middle. Germline V gene data show CDR1 as MNHEY and CDR2 as SMNVEV (reference sequence).

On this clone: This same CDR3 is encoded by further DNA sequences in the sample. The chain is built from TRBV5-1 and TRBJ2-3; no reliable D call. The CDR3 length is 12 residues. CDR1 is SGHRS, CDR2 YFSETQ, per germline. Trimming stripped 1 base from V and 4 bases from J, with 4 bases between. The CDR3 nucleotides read TGCGCCAGCAGCTTGCCGTCAGATACGCAGTATTTT. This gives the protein CASSLPSDTQYF.